What follows describes a single T cell receptor beta chain. The repertoire was sequenced with immunoSEQ multiplex PCR; TCRdb's copy has only in-frame clones and lacks some. The data hold fewer than 500,000 clones, with over 75% observed a single time. The source of the sample is a study of control samples from healthy donors and cancer patients. The CDR3 runs 17 residues. Trimming shortened V by 5 bases and J by 5 bases, and 22 bases separated the two germline ends. Germline V gene lookup returns CDR1 SGHTA and CDR2 FQGNSA. The gene calls are TRBV7-2 and TRBJ1-5, with a possible D match to TRBD1 (5 bases). Sequenced: PBMCs. This clonotype was obtained from a man aged 40-49 years with head and neck cancer. DNA for the CDR3: TGTGCCAGCAGCGCCTACCCCCGAATAGACAGAGATCAGCCCCAGCATTTT. It encodes CASSAYPRIDRDQPQHF.